This T cell receptor (beta chain) appears in the sequencing data of a study of T-cell memory formation after mild COVID-19. Study-level information: Each donor largely had its own TCR clusters. Findings and caveats of the study: CD4+ contracting clones were found mainly in CM and EM, and CD8+ ones in EMRA.

This CDR3 is built from 15 residues. With 5 bases removed from V and 2 bases from J, the gap between germline ends came to 13 bases. Germline CDR1 and CDR2: MNHEY and SVGAGI. This clonotype came up a few times. The antigen is undetermined. TCRdb analysed the 5' RACE reads with MiXCR anew, one entry per CDR3 protein. The sample has fewer than 350,000 distinct CDR3 sequences; around a sixth are singletons. Sequenced input: PBMCs or a T cell subset sorted from them (not recorded which). The sequence was collected from a man in his late teens or twenties who had mild COVID-19 (a few samples of this study predate the infection). Cell type and time point are not known. V gene TRBV6-5 combines with J gene TRBJ2-1; tentative D call: TRBD2 (5 bases). Written as DNA, the CDR3 is TGTGCCAGCAGTACCACGGGGTGGACCTACAATGAGCAGTTCTTC. Its translation: CASSTTGWTYNEQFF.